This T cell receptor beta chain was documented in a study of control samples from healthy donors and cancer patients. The CDR3 totals 15 residues. CDR1 and CDR2 (germline): MDHEN, SYDVKM. Trimming took 5 bases from V and 2 from J, leaving 13 bases between them. Assay: immunoSEQ multiplex PCR; the TCRdb copy retains only in-frame clones and omits some. The data contain roughly 100,000 clones, 80% to 90% of them singletons. The sample was blood. The rearrangement uses TRBV28 and TRBJ1-5; D is undetermined. This TCR was sampled from a man aged 25-40 years in good health. CDR3 sequence reads: CASSPYPEGNQPQHF. In DNA, the CDR3 is TGTGCCAGCAGTCCATATCCCGAGGGCAATCAGCCCCAGCATTTT.